What follows are 12 T cell receptor beta chains derived from one specimen sequenced in a study of T cell responses to AZD1222 COVID-19 vaccine (dated by TCRdb to about 2021). The meaning of the sample's time point label: about 28 days (+/-7) after the second vaccine dose. To prepare the library, the immunoSEQ multiplex PCR assay was applied. In its TCRdb copy, this immuneACCESS table keeps in-frame sequences only and misses some clones. Where compared with another copy, unresolved V genes explain less than half of these, and the others have no known cause. Within this sample are approximately 84,000 clones, with 75% to 90% of them counted one time only. Jointly, the top ten make up more than 2% of the sample. Sequenced here: peripheral blood, sampled 28 days after the second AZD1222 dose. The receptors originated from an adult who received the AZD1222 COVID-19 vaccine.

This chain uses TRBV6-5 with TRBJ1-6; TRBD1 agrees at 10 bases. Per germline, CDR1 MNHEY and CDR2 SVGAGI. CDR3 length: 13 residues. Germline trimming cut 10 bases from V and 10 bases from J; bases unmatched to any gene: 7. The CDR3 sequence: CATRTGGSSPLHF. The CDR3, as DNA: TGTGCCACCCGGACAGGGGGAAGCTCACCCCTCCACTTT.

The V gene is TRBV19, the J gene TRBJ1-1; D not resolved. V gave up 3 bases and J gave up 1 base, with 18 bases separating them. Germline-derived CDR1 and CDR2 are LNHDA and SQIVND (reference sequence). There are 17 residues in the CDR3. CDR3 sequence reads: CASSIPIYRSGNTEAFF. Written as DNA, the CDR3 is TGTGCCAGTAGTATCCCAATATATAGGTCTGGGAACACTGAAGCTTTCTTT. Combining the CDR3 with reference TRBV19 and TRBJ1-1 gives the whole variable domain DGGITQSPKYLFRKEGQNVTLSCEQNLNHDAMYWYRQDPGQGLRLIYYSQIVNDFQKGDIAEGYSVSREKKESFPLTVTSAQKNPTAFYLCASSIPIYRSGNTEAFFGQGTRLTVV.

The rearrangement links TRBV5-8 to TRBJ1-6; D is undetermined. Trimming left V 2 bases short and J 8 bases short, with 11 bases between. The germline V gene has CDR1 SGHTS and CDR2 YDEGEE. The CDR3 sequence is 14 residues long. The CDR3 protein is CASSLEGGHSPLHF. The CDR3 bases are TGTGCCAGCAGCTTAGAGGGTGGGCATTCACCCCTCCACTTT.

The chain recombines TRBV5-6 with TRBJ2-7; a weak D match, TRBD2 (6 bases). The CDR3 extends over 15 amino acids. V lost 5 bases to trimming and J lost 0 bases, with 15 bases between them. Germline V lookup: CDR1 SGHDT, CDR2 YYEEEE. This CDR3 reads CASSEAGTPSYEQYF. The CDR3 DNA follows: TGTGCCAGCAGTGAAGCCGGGACTCCCTCCTACGAGCAGTACTTC.

The chain couples TRBV19 to TRBJ1-2; possibly TRBD1 for D (6 bases). The CDR3 runs to 13 residues. The ends were cut back, 2 bases at V and 7 bases at J, with 11 bases in the middle. The V gene's germline CDR1 is LNHDA and CDR2 SQIVND (reference sequence). In nucleotides, the CDR3 is TGTGCCAGTAGTATAATCGACAGGCTTGGCTACACCTTC. This encodes CASSIIDRLGYTF.

This clone has a single count. V is TRBV15 and J is TRBJ2-1, with 8 positions matching TRBD2. Germline lookup yields CDR1 LNHNV and CDR2 YYDKDF (reference sequence). J gave up 1 base and V 9 bases, and 8 bases lay outside the gene matches. This CDR3 spans 15 amino acids. This chain's CDR3 is CATGGLGYSYNEQFF. The CDR3 bases are TGTGCCACGGGGGGACTAGGGTATTCCTACAATGAGCAGTTCTTC.

The chain combines TRBV14 with TRBJ2-5; 7 bases are a match to TRBD1. This CDR3 spans 15 amino acids. After removal of 4 bases from V and 1 base from J, the junction contained 6 bases not matched to a gene. Germline values: CDR1 SGHDN, CDR2 FVKESK. CDR3 sequence (DNA): TGTGCCAGCAGCCTAGACAGGGCCGCCCAAGAGACCCAGTACTTC. Translated, it gives CASSLDRAAQETQYF.

The rearrangement links TRBV7-3 to TRBJ1-1, with D perhaps matching TRBD1 (5 bases). CDR3 length: 14 residues. With 3 bases removed from V and 1 base from J, the gap between germline ends came to 9 bases. Germline V gene sequence: CDR1 SGHTA, CDR2 FQGTGA. The chain's CDR3 is CASSFSGGNTEAFF. For the CDR3, the DNA is TGTGCCAGCAGCTTCTCGGGGGGGAACACTGAAGCTTTCTTT.

The V and J genes are TRBV7-2 and TRBJ2-7; TRBD2 might be the D (6 bases). Germline-derived CDR1 and CDR2 are SGHTA and FQGNSA. The CDR3 consists of 15 residues. With 3 bases removed from V and 0 bases from J, the gap between germline ends came to 12 bases. The CDR3: CASSFIGGSSYEQYF. CDR3 sequence (DNA): TGTGCCAGCAGCTTTATCGGGGGTAGCTCCTACGAGCAGTACTTC.

The chain is built from TRBV24-1 and TRBJ1-4, with TRBD1 identical over 7 bases. With V trimmed by 1 base and J by 6 bases, 10 bases remained unmatched. Per the germline V gene, CDR1 is KGHDR and CDR2 is SFDVKD. The CDR3 sequence is 17 residues long. This chain's CDR3 is CATSDFRRDSGYEKLFF. The CDR3 DNA follows: TGTGCCACCAGTGATTTTAGGCGGGACAGTGGGTATGAAAAACTGTTTTTT.

This clone has just one count. V and J are TRBV7-2 and TRBJ1-2; D remains ambiguous. Germline V gives CDR1 SGHTA, CDR2 FQGNSA. V was trimmed by 0 bases and J by 4 bases, leaving 6 bases between them. There are 13 residues in the CDR3. CDR3 nucleotide sequence: TGTGCCAGCAGCTTAGCGGGAGGCTATGGCTACACCTTC. This codes for CASSLAGGYGYTF. Using reference TRBV7-2 and TRBJ1-2 for the parts outside the CDR3, the full variable domain is GAGVSQSPSNKVTEKGKDVELRCDPISGHTALYWYRQSLGQGLEFLIYFQGNSAPDKSGLPSDRFSAERTGGSVSTLTIQRTQQEDSAVYLCASSLAGGYGYTFGSGTRLTVV.

The chain joins TRBV5-4 to TRBJ2-7; the match to TRBD2 covers 9 bases. This CDR3 is built from 15 residues. The ends lost 0 bases at V and 6 bases at J; junction bases unmatched: 7. The V gene's germline CDR1 is SGHNT and CDR2 YYREEE (reference sequence). CDR3 DNA sequence: TGTGCCAGCAGCTTGGCAGGCGGGAGGGCGGGCGAGCAGTACTTC. It translates to CASSLAGGRAGEQYF.